One and the same sample provided the 21 T cell receptor beta chains below, sequenced in a study of CD8+CD57+ T cells in acquired aplastic anemia. Before being chosen for sequencing, patients had shown CD8+CD57+ cell expansion by flow cytometry. The use of genomic DNA as template underpinned the TCR beta VDJ and CDR3 profiling. One entry per CDR3 protein, called by TCRdb with MiXCR from the reads. The sample consists of 200,000 to 250,000 distinct CDR3 sequences, roughly 50% of them appearing once. The sequenced sample consisted of sorted CD4+, CD8+, or CD8+CD57+ T cells (not recorded which) from PBMCs. These receptors were obtained from a human donor with aplastic anemia.

This clonotype was seen ten or more times. The CDR3 coding sequence is TGTGCCAGCAGTGAGGGGGGGGTCAACTATGGCTACACCTTC. This codes for CASSEGGVNYGYTF. The chain joins TRBV25-1 to TRBJ1-2, with a weak D call TRBD1 (5 bases). Trimming shortened V by 3 bases and J by 2 bases, and 10 bases separated the two germline ends. This CDR3 contains 14 residues. Germline V gives CDR1 MGHDK, CDR2 SYGVNS.

This clonotype came up once. The J gene is TRBJ1-5, the V gene TRBV2; maybe TRBD1 (6 bases). Trimming cost V 7 bases and J 4 bases, with 14 bases left between them. Germline V gene sequence: CDR1 SNHLY, CDR2 FYNNEI. The length of the CDR3 is 14 residues. The CDR3 is CASKVGQINQPQHF. The DNA for the CDR3 is TGTGCCAGCAAAGTTGGACAGATTAATCAGCCCCAGCATTTT.

The rearrangement uses TRBV3-1 and TRBJ1-1; a possible D gene is TRBD1 (5 bases). The V end was cut by 10 bases, the J end by 0 bases, with 18 bases between. The germline V gene has CDR1 LGHDT and CDR2 YNNKEL (reference sequence). CDR3 length: 15 residues. The CDR3 DNA sequence: TGTGCCACCCGACAGAGAGCCAATTTGAACACTGAAGCTTTCTTT. This translates into CATRQRANLNTEAFF. The whole variable domain, filled in from reference TRBV3-1 and TRBJ1-1, reads DTAVSQTPKYLVTQMGNDKSIKCEQNLGHDTMYWYKQDSKKFLKIMFSYNNKELIINETVPNRFSPKSPDKAHLNLHINSLELGDSAVYFCATRQRANLNTEAFFGQGTRLTVV.

This chain uses TRBV9 with TRBJ2-6, with D maybe TRBD2 (8 bases). The V end was cut by 0 bases, the J end by 2 bases, with 15 bases between. The CDR3 totals 18 residues. Per germline, CDR1 SGDLS and CDR2 YYNGEE. CDR3 sequence: CASSVATGGTAGANVLTF. The CDR3, as DNA: TGTGCCAGCAGCGTAGCTACGGGAGGGACAGCTGGGGCCAACGTCCTGACTTTC.

This clonotype was seen many times. The chain uses TRBV2 and TRBJ1-3; 9 positions match TRBD1. The CDR3 consists of 16 residues. Losses at the gene ends were 2 bases for V and 4 bases for J; bases not matched to a gene: 6. CDR1 SNHLY and CDR2 FYNNEI come from the germline V gene. The CDR3 is CASSELGQGLGNTIYF. The CDR3 DNA sequence: TGTGCCAGCAGTGAATTAGGACAGGGGCTCGGAAACACCATATATTTT.

The rearrangement joins TRBV6-1 to TRBJ1-1, with D possibly being TRBD1 (5 bases). Trimming took 5 bases from V and 1 from J, leaving 17 bases between them. The CDR3 is 16 residues long. CDR1 is MNHNS and CDR2 is SASEGT in the germline V gene. CDR3: CASSYSPGTANTEAFF. The CDR3 bases are TGTGCCAGCAGTTACTCTCCAGGGACGGCGAACACTGAAGCTTTCTTT.

The V and J genes are TRBV6-1 and TRBJ2-3, with D possibly matching TRBD1 (5 bases). Trimming stripped 2 bases from V and 1 base from J, with 7 bases between. CDR1 is MNHNS, CDR2 SASEGT, per germline. CDR3 size: 14 residues. CDR3 in amino acids: CASSETQGTDTQYF. The DNA of the CDR3 is TGTGCCAGCAGTGAAACACAGGGCACAGATACGCAGTATTTT.

This clonotype has ten or more counts. The chain recombines TRBV11-1 with TRBJ2-7; possible D gene TRBD1, 6 bases. Germline assignment: CDR1 SGHAT and CDR2 FQDESV (reference sequence). Trimming left V 3 bases short and J 0 bases short, with 9 bases between. The CDR3 length is 14 residues. In nucleotides, the CDR3 is TGTGCCAGCAGCTTTACAGGGAGCTCCTACGAGCAGTACTTC. This encodes CASSFTGSSYEQYF.

The rearrangement joins TRBV20-1 to TRBJ2-7; D ambiguous. The germline CDR1 and CDR2 sequences are DFQATT and SNEGSKA (reference sequence). The CDR3 length is 13 residues. Trimming took off 2 bases at V and 1 base at J, with 9 bases between the two ends. The CDR3 loop is CSARPASSYEQYF. The CDR3 nucleotides are TGCAGTGCTAGACCCGCTTCTTCCTACGAGCAGTACTTC.

This clonotype was counted a few times. The genes are TRBV28 and TRBJ1-2, with 7 bases that match TRBD1. Germline values: CDR1 MDHEN, CDR2 SYDVKM. The CDR3 runs to 16 residues. The V gene end was trimmed by 2 bases and the J gene end by 2 bases; junction bases not matched to a gene: 8. The CDR3 sequence is CASSLTRPRGNYGYTF. CDR3 in DNA: TGTGCCAGCAGTTTAACGCGCCCCAGGGGGAACTATGGCTACACCTTC.

V gene TRBV7-2 combines with J gene TRBJ2-7; D is undetermined. The CDR3 runs 11 residues. Trimming pared 5 bases from V and 6 bases from J, leaving 8 bases between. The germline V gene encodes CDR1 SGHTA and CDR2 FQGNSA. CDR3 region: CASSVVGEQYF. The CDR3 region has the DNA TGTGCCAGCAGCGTCGTCGGCGAGCAGTACTTC. Full variable domain (remainder filled in from reference TRBV7-2 and TRBJ2-7): GAGVSQSPSNKVTEKGKDVELRCDPISGHTALYWYRQSLGQGLEFLIYFQGNSAPDKSGLPSDRFSAERTGGSVSTLTIQRTQQEDSAVYLCASSVVGEQYFGPGTRLTVT.

This clonotype was recorded at least ten times. This CDR3 is CASSPGGAREQYF. The CDR3 DNA reads as TGTGCCAGCAGCCCCGGGGGGGCCCGGGAGCAGTACTTC. V and J are TRBV5-4 and TRBJ2-7; 8 bases line up with TRBD2. Germline V gene sequence: CDR1 SGHNT, CDR2 YYREEE (reference sequence). The CDR3 spans 13 residues. After removal of 4 bases from V and 7 bases from J, the junction contained 7 bases not matched to a gene.

The V and J genes are TRBV6-6 and TRBJ2-1; TRBD2 agrees at 13 bases. In germline, CDR1 is MNHNY, CDR2 SVGAGI (reference sequence). This CDR3 contains 20 residues. J gave up 0 bases and V 6 bases, and 14 bases lay outside the gene matches. CDR3 loop: CASRKNEGLAGLPSYNEQFF. The CDR3, as DNA: TGTGCCAGCAGAAAGAACGAGGGACTAGCGGGACTTCCCTCCTACAATGAGCAGTTCTTC.

The chain joins TRBV11-2 to TRBJ1-1; D is ambiguous. Germline V gene lookup returns CDR1 SGHAT and CDR2 FQNNGV. Trimming removed 0 bases from V and 1 base from J, with 12 bases in between. The CDR3 covers 16 residues. The CDR3 here is CASSLDIRDGNTEAFF. CDR3 nucleotides: TGTGCCAGCAGCTTAGATATTAGGGATGGGAACACTGAAGCTTTCTTT.

Comments on this clonotype: A much larger clone lies a single base off, so this may be a read error. The V call is TRBV7-2, the J call TRBJ2-3; the D call may be TRBD1 or TRBD2 (7 bases each). The ends were cut back, 5 bases at V and 4 bases at J, with 19 bases in the middle. CDR1 is SGHTA, CDR2 FQGNSA, per germline. This CDR3 region has 16 residues. The DNA for the CDR3 is TGTGCCAGCAGCCGGTTTCAGGGGGGGAGTGCAGATACGCAGTATTTT. Protein sequence: CASSRFQGGSADTQYF.

About this clonotype: A clone one base away is much larger, so this may be a read error. The rearrangement joins TRBV19 to TRBJ1-1; D is undetermined. The germline CDR1 and CDR2 sequences are LNHDA and SQIVND (reference sequence). This CDR3 contains 15 residues. The chain's CDR3 is CASSMEAVRNTEALF. The CDR3 nucleotides read TGTGCCAGTAGTATGGAGGCAGTTCGGAACACTGAAGCTCTCTTT.

The chain has TRBV5-1 and TRBJ1-2, with TRBD1 identical over 7 bases. Germline trimming cut 4 bases from V and 4 bases from J; bases unmatched to any gene: 7. This CDR3 spans 14 amino acids. Germline CDR1 SGHRS, CDR2 YFSETQ. The CDR3 DNA reads as TGCGCCAGCAGCCCTGGACAGGAGCCCTATGGCTACACCTTC. As protein: CASSPGQEPYGYTF.

With regard to this clonotype: Germline is not matched at one junction end, which may reflect a read error. V usage is TRBV29-1 and J usage is TRBJ2-1; D is uncertain. The length of the CDR3 is 10 residues. CDR1 and CDR2 (germline): SQVTM, ANQGSEA. As DNA, the CDR3 is TGCAGCGTGGCCGGGCGTGAGCAGTTGTTC. It encodes CSVAGREQLF.

The chain couples TRBV6-4 to TRBJ2-7; perhaps TRBD2 as D (5 bases). The germline gives CDR1 MRHNA, CDR2 SNTAGT. V gave up 4 bases and J gave up 2 bases, with 18 bases separating them. The CDR3 has 16 residues. The CDR3 region is CASSAGFASTAYEQYF. The CDR3 nucleotides are TGTGCCAGCAGTGCTGGGTTCGCTAGCACGGCCTACGAGCAGTACTTC.

This clonotype was found many times. The chain links TRBV19 to TRBJ2-1, with 7 bases identical to TRBD2. CDR1 and CDR2 (germline): LNHDA, SQIVND (reference sequence). Germline trimming cut 3 bases from V and 6 bases from J; bases unmatched to any gene: 2. This CDR3 region has 13 residues. As DNA, the CDR3 is TGTGCCAGTAGTATGGCTAGCGGCAATGAGCAGTTCTTC. It translates to CASSMASGNEQFF.

Comment on this clonotype: Given a much more abundant clone one base away, this may be a read error. This chain connects TRBV10-1 to TRBJ2-2; D is unclear. This CDR3 spans 14 amino acids. V dropped 3 bases and J dropped 6 bases, with 11 bases sitting between them. The germline V gene encodes CDR1 WNHNN and CDR2 SYGVQD (reference sequence). The CDR3 region has the DNA TGCGCCAGCAGTGATAGGCGCGACGCCGGGGAGCTGTTTTTT. It encodes CASSDRRDAGELFF.